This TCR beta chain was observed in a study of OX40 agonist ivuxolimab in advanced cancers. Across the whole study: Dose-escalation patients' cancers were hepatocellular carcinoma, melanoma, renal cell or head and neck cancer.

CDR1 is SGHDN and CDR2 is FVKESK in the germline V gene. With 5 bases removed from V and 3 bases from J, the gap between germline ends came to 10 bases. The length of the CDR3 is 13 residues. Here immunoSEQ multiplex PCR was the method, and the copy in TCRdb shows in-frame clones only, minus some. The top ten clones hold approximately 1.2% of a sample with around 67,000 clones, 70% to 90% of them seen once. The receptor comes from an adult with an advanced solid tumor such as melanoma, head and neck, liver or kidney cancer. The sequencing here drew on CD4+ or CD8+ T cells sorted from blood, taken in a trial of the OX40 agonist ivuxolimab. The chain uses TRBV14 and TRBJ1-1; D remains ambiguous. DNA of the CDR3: TGTGCCAGCAGCACTTTGGAGGACACTGAAGCTTTCTTT. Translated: CASSTLEDTEAFF.